Below are 31 T cell receptor beta chains sequenced from a single sample in a study of radiation and T cells in renal cell carcinoma. The protocol was immunoSEQ multiplex PCR, while the TCRdb copy is restricted to in-frame clones and leaves out a portion. The sample contains approximately 61,000 clones, around 78% of which appear only once. Time point indicated: blood 2 weeks post-SBRT. Documented treatment: 15 Gy SBRT to primary tumor, nephrectomy 4 weeks later. The sequencing used blood, collected from a patient whose treatment included radiotherapy and nephrectomy. The source is a man between 60 and 75 years old with renal cell carcinoma.

The chain joins TRBV7-2 to TRBJ1-2; possibly TRBD1 for D (6 bases). Per germline, CDR1 SGHTA and CDR2 FQGNSA. Trimming stripped 5 bases from V and 5 bases from J, with 12 bases between. The CDR3 consists of 13 residues. CDR3 sequence reads: CASSVTGTYGYTF. CDR3 in DNA: TGTGCCAGCAGCGTAACAGGGACTTATGGCTACACCTTC.

J is TRBJ1-1 and V is TRBV19; a weak D match, TRBD1 (5 bases). Looked up from germline, CDR1 is LNHDA and CDR2 is SQIVND (reference sequence). The CDR3 is 13 amino acids. V dropped 5 bases and J dropped 1 base, with 8 bases sitting between them. CDR3 in DNA: TGTGCCAGTAGTTTTACAGGGAACACTGAAGCTTTCTTT. Its translation is CASSFTGNTEAFF.

The rearrangement links TRBV19 to TRBJ2-1; 10 nucleotides agree with TRBD2. The J segment lost 4 bases and the V segment lost 7 bases, leaving 4 bases of the junction unmatched. The CDR3 loop spans 14 amino acids. CDR1 is LNHDA and CDR2 is SQIVND in the germline V gene (reference sequence). This CDR3 reads CASTTSGAYNEQFF. CDR3 coding DNA: TGTGCCAGTACCACTAGCGGGGCTTACAATGAGCAGTTCTTC.

The rearrangement joins TRBV19 to TRBJ2-3, with 8 nucleotides matching TRBD2. The junction had 14 bases not matched to a gene; V was cut back by 6 bases and J by 3 bases. The germline gives CDR1 LNHDA, CDR2 SQIVND (reference sequence). This CDR3 spans 17 amino acids. The CDR3 region is CASSSQISGSTTDTQYF. The CDR3 DNA follows: TGTGCCAGTAGCTCCCAGATCAGCGGGAGCACGACAGATACGCAGTATTTT.

This sequence joins TRBV6-6 and TRBJ1-2; 7 nucleotides match TRBD1. This CDR3 has 14 residues. Trimming removed 6 bases from V and 10 bases from J; junction bases left unmatched: 14. Germline V CDR1 and CDR2: MNHNY, SVGAGI (reference sequence). The CDR3 DNA sequence: TGTGCCAGCAGGTACCCCGGGACAGTAAAAGACTACACCTTC. Translation: CASRYPGTVKDYTF.

V and J are TRBV9 and TRBJ2-3, with TRBD2 matching 8 bases. V lost 3 bases and J lost 5; bases outside the gene matches: 17. Germline-derived CDR1 and CDR2 are SGDLS and YYNGEE. The length of the CDR3 is 18 residues. This chain's CDR3 is CASSADVTSVGGRDTQYF. The CDR3 DNA reads TGTGCCAGCAGCGCAGATGTGACTAGCGTGGGAGGGAGAGATACGCAGTATTTT.

V is TRBV4-3 and J is TRBJ1-1, with D hard to call. Germline V CDR1 and CDR2: LGHNA, YSLEER. The CDR3 is made up of 13 amino acids. V was trimmed by 2 bases and J by 1 base, leaving 5 bases between them. Written as DNA, the CDR3 is TGCGCCAGCAGCCAACGCCGGAACACTGAAGCTTTCTTT. This gives the protein CASSQRRNTEAFF.

This chain joins TRBV10-3 and TRBJ1-1, with D uncertain. Trimming took off 3 bases at V and 1 base at J, with 9 bases between the two ends. The CDR3 is 14 residues long. Germline assignment: CDR1 ENHRY and CDR2 SYGVKD. The CDR3 coding sequence is TGTGCCATCAGTGATGGGTTCGCGAACACTGAAGCTTTCTTT. Residues: CAISDGFANTEAFF.

The rearrangement links TRBV9 to TRBJ2-1; D possibly corresponds to TRBD2 (6 bases). V dropped 3 bases and J dropped 2 bases, with 9 bases sitting between them. Germline V gene data show CDR1 as SGDLS and CDR2 as YYNGEE. The CDR3 covers 14 residues. CDR3 DNA: TGTGCCAGCAGCGCCGGGGGTACCTACAATGAGCAGTTCTTC. Protein: CASSAGGTYNEQFF.

The chain links TRBV27 to TRBJ2-5, with D possibly matching TRBD1 (6 bases). V lost 5 bases to trimming and J lost 5 bases, with 18 bases between them. The CDR3 runs 15 residues. CDR1 is MNHEY and CDR2 is SMNVEV in the germline V gene (reference sequence). The CDR3 DNA is TGTGCCAGCAGTCCCCGCAGGGGCGGGTGGGAGACCCAGTACTTC. This sequence encodes CASSPRRGGWETQYF.

This sequence joins TRBV11-3 and TRBJ2-1; 15 bases align to TRBD2. CDR3 size: 16 residues. Germline loops: CDR1 SGHNT, CDR2 YENEEA. V lost 1 base to trimming and J lost 8 bases; unmatched junction nucleotides: 3. In nucleotides, the CDR3 is TGTGCCAGCAGCTTAGGGACTAGCGGGGGGGCGGATGAGCAGTTCTTC. It codes for CASSLGTSGGADEQFF.

The chain combines TRBV30 with TRBJ2-5, with D uncertain. The germline V gene has CDR1 GTSNPN and CDR2 SVGIG (reference sequence). Trimming stripped 0 bases from V and 3 bases from J, with 5 bases between. The CDR3 length is 12 residues. CDR3 in amino acids: CAWSVREETQYF. In DNA form, the CDR3 reads TGTGCCTGGAGTGTAAGGGAAGAGACCCAGTACTTC.

This chain connects TRBV4-2 to TRBJ1-5; D is unresolved. Trimming pared 0 bases from V and 5 bases from J, leaving 11 bases between. CDR1 and CDR2 from the germline V gene are LGHNA and YNFKEQ. The length of the CDR3 is 15 residues. The CDR3 is CASSQDGQKHQPQHF. The CDR3 DNA reads TGTGCCAGCAGCCAAGACGGGCAGAAACATCAGCCCCAGCATTTT.

The chain employs TRBV11-2 and TRBJ2-3; 8 bases align to TRBD2. V shed 5 bases, J shed 3 bases, and the junction held 4 bases outside the gene matches. The V gene's germline CDR1 is SGHAT and CDR2 FQNNGV. The length of the CDR3 is 14 residues. The CDR3 protein is CASSPGLVTDTQYF. The DNA of the CDR3 is TGTGCCAGCAGCCCGGGACTAGTGACAGATACGCAGTATTTT. The full variable domain, its missing parts supplied by reference TRBV11-2 and TRBJ2-3, is EAGVAQSPRYKIIEKRQSVAFWCNPISGHATLYWYQQILGQGPKLLIQFQNNGVVDDSQLPKDRFSAERLKGVDSTLKIQPAKLEDSAVYLCASSPGLVTDTQYFGPGTRLTVL.

CDR3 in amino acids: CASTSRQGWGPQHF. CDR3 bases: TGTGCCAGCACCTCGAGACAGGGGTGGGGGCCCCAGCATTTT. The V gene is TRBV6-1, the J gene TRBJ1-5; 8 bases fit TRBD1. Germline assignment: CDR1 MNHNS and CDR2 SASEGT. The CDR3 runs 14 residues. V was pared by 7 bases and J by 9 bases, with 11 bases of the junction left unmatched.

The chain uses TRBV11-3 and TRBJ2-5; the match to TRBD2 covers 9 bases. CDR3 size: 17 residues. J gave up 2 bases and V 4 bases, and 11 bases lay outside the gene matches. The germline gives CDR1 SGHNT, CDR2 YENEEA. The CDR3 is CASSSGRSGGGQETQYF. The CDR3 DNA reads as TGTGCCAGCAGCTCGGGCCGTAGCGGGGGTGGGCAAGAGACCCAGTACTTC.

CDR3 sequence reads: CASSQDRGTVAYEQYF. CDR3 nucleotide sequence: TGCGCCAGCAGCCAAGATCGAGGGACAGTCGCTTACGAGCAGTACTTC. The chain employs TRBV4-3 and TRBJ2-7, with 7 bases fitting TRBD1. The length of the CDR3 is 16 residues. Trimming at V came to 0 bases and at J to 4 bases, leaving 9 bases not matched to a gene. Germline V CDR1 and CDR2: LGHNA, YSLEER.

This clone showed up just a few times. In nucleotides, the CDR3 is TGTGCCAGCTCACCTTGGCAGGGGGCGTCCTTTTATAATTCACCCCTCCACTTT. Its protein product is CASSPWQGASFYNSPLHF. The J gene is TRBJ1-6, the V gene TRBV18; 8 nucleotides line up with TRBD1. CDR1 is KGHSH and CDR2 is LQKENI in the germline V gene. Losses at the gene ends were 3 bases for V and 4 bases for J; bases not matched to a gene: 11. The CDR3 consists of 18 residues.

This chain connects TRBV7-8 to TRBJ2-3; D remains ambiguous. V lost 7 bases and J lost 1, with 18 bases in between. The CDR3 is 16 amino acids. Germline V gene sequence: CDR1 SGHVS, CDR2 FQNEAQ. For the CDR3, the DNA is TGTGCCAGCACCCAAGGGCGGTTGTGGCGCACAGATACGCAGTATTTT. This encodes CASTQGRLWRTDTQYF.

The gene calls are TRBV6-1 and TRBJ2-7; TRBD2 aligns across 13 bases. The CDR3 spans 11 residues. Germline CDR1 and CDR2: MNHNS and SASEGT. The CDR3 coding sequence is TGTGCCAGCAGTTCCGGACTAGCGGGAGAAGTC. It encodes CASSSGLAGEV.

The CDR3 here is CASSLRDLAGGEAFF. The CDR3 region has the DNA TGCGCCAGCAGCTTACGGGACCTCGCGGGTGGTGAAGCTTTCTTT. The chain joins TRBV5-1 to TRBJ1-1, with a weak D call TRBD1 (5 bases). V was cut by 2 bases and J by 7 bases, with 18 bases left in between. This CDR3 contains 15 residues. The germline V gene encodes CDR1 SGHRS and CDR2 YFSETQ.

The chain joins TRBV12-5 to TRBJ2-3, with 10 positions matching TRBD2. CDR3 length: 17 amino acids. Germline V lookup: CDR1 LGHNT, CDR2 FRNRAP. After removal of 0 bases from V and 6 bases from J, the junction contained 9 bases not matched to a gene. The CDR3 spells CASGLVHQRGGGDTQYF. The CDR3 region has the DNA TGTGCTAGTGGTTTGGTCCACCAGCGGGGGGGCGGGGATACGCAGTATTTT.

This chain connects TRBV5-1 to TRBJ2-1, with 8 bases aligning to TRBD2. Losses at the gene ends were 0 bases for V and 3 bases for J; bases not matched to a gene: 2. The germline CDR1 and CDR2 sequences are SGHRS and YFSETQ. The CDR3 has 15 amino acids. The CDR3 region has the DNA TGCGCCAGCAGCTTGGCGGGGGGGATCTACAATGAGCAGTTCTTC. Protein: CASSLAGGIYNEQFF.

The chain carries TRBV5-4 and TRBJ2-5, with a possible D match to TRBD2 (6 bases). The germline V gene encodes CDR1 SGHNT and CDR2 YYREEE (reference sequence). V lost 3 bases, J lost 1 base, and 22 bases lay in between. This CDR3 is 18 amino acids long. Written as DNA, the CDR3 is TGTGCCAGCAGCTCCACTTCAGCCCCACTAGCCAGCCAAGAGACCCAGTACTTC. It codes for CASSSTSAPLASQETQYF.

This rearrangement joins TRBV19 to TRBJ1-1, with D unclear. V lost 8 bases and J 6 bases, leaving 10 bases between the germline ends. This CDR3 is 11 amino acids long. CDR1 is LNHDA and CDR2 is SQIVND in the germline V gene (reference sequence). CDR3 loop: CASALLSEAFF. CDR3 in DNA: TGTGCCAGTGCCCTGTTGTCTGAAGCTTTCTTT.

The chain combines TRBV7-2 with TRBJ1-2; D remains ambiguous. Trimming took off 6 bases at V and 1 base at J, with 6 bases between the two ends. The CDR3 length is 12 residues. Germline values: CDR1 SGHTA, CDR2 FQGNSA. The CDR3 loop is CASRLNNYGYTF. The CDR3 nucleotides are TGTGCCAGCAGACTAAATAACTATGGCTACACCTTC.

The chain links TRBV6-1 to TRBJ1-2, with D perhaps matching TRBD1 (6 bases). Trimming took 0 bases from V and 7 from J, leaving 18 bases between them. There are 16 residues in the CDR3. Germline CDR1 reads MNHNS; CDR2 reads SASEGT. In DNA form, the CDR3 reads TGTGCCAGCAGTGAAGCTGTGGGGGGCGTAGGCCGTGGCTACACCTTC. Translated: CASSEAVGGVGRGYTF.

This chain joins TRBV10-3 and TRBJ2-5; TRBD1 agrees at 10 bases. The DNA end is more similar to TRBJ2-7, so the J call may be wrong. CDR3 length: 16 amino acids. Germline lookup yields CDR1 ENHRY and CDR2 SYGVKD. This CDR3 is CAISKAPGQGNYEQYF. CDR3 DNA sequence: TGTGCCATCAGTAAAGCTCCGGGACAGGGGAACTACGAGCAGTACTTC.

The chain uses TRBV5-6 and TRBJ2-3; TRBD2 aligns across 8 bases. The CDR3 sequence is 15 residues long. The junction had 4 bases not matched to a gene; V was cut back by 4 bases and J by 0 bases. Looked up from germline, CDR1 is SGHDT and CDR2 is YYEEEE. CDR3 in amino acids: CASSATGGSTDTQYF. The CDR3, as DNA: TGTGCCAGCAGCGCGACGGGGGGGAGCACAGATACGCAGTATTTT. Looking up the rest from reference TRBV5-6 and TRBJ2-3 gives the full variable domain: DAGVTQSPTHLIKTRGQQVTLRCSPKSGHDTVSWYQQALGQGPQFIFQYYEEEERQRGNFPDRFSGHQFPNYSSELNVNALLLGDSALYLCASSATGGSTDTQYFGPGTRLTVL.

The rearrangement joins TRBV7-9 to TRBJ2-2, with 9 positions matching TRBD2. J was trimmed by 6 bases and V by 5 bases; bases with no gene match: 10. This CDR3 is 16 amino acids long. Per the germline V gene, CDR1 is SEHNR and CDR2 is FQNEAQ (reference sequence). CDR3 residues: CASSLTRTSVPGELFF. CDR3 nucleotide sequence: TGTGCCAGCAGCCTAACAAGGACTAGCGTTCCCGGGGAGCTGTTTTTT. The entire variable domain, with the rest obtained from reference TRBV7-9 and TRBJ2-2, is as follows: DTGVSQNPRHKITKRGQNVTFRCDPISEHNRLYWYRQTLGQGPEFLTYFQNEAQLEKSRLLSDRFSAERPKGSFSTLEIQRTEQGDSAMYLCASSLTRTSVPGELFFGEGSRLTVL.

This clone appeared a few times. The genes are TRBV30 and TRBJ1-1; D is unclear. The CDR3 is 14 residues long. Germline V gene lookup returns CDR1 GTSNPN and CDR2 SVGIG (reference sequence). Trimming cost V 0 bases and J 1 base, with 9 bases left between them. The CDR3 spells CAWSVTAGNTEAFF. The CDR3 coding sequence is TGTGCCTGGAGTGTAACGGCCGGGAACACTGAAGCTTTCTTT.